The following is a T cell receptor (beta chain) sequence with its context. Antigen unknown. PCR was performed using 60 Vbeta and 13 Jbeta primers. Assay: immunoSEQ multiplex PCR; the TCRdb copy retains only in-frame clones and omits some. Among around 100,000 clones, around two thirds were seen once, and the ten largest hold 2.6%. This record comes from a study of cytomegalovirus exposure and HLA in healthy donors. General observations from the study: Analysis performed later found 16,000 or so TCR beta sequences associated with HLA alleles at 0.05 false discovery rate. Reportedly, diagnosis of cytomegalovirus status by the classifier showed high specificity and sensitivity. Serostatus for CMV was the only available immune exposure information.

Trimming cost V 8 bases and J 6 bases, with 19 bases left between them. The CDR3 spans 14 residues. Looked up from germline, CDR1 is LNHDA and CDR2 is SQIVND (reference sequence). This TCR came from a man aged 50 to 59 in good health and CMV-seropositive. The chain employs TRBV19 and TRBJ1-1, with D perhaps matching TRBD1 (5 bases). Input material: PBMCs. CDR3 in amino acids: CASLSGGNGAEAFF. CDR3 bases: TGTGCCAGTCTTTCCGGGGGTAACGGGGCTGAAGCTTTCTTT. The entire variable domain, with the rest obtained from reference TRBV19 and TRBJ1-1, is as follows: DGGITQSPKYLFRKEGQNVTLSCEQNLNHDAMYWYRQDPGQGLRLIYYSQIVNDFQKGDIAEGYSVSREKKESFPLTVTSAQKNPTAFYLCASLSGGNGAEAFFGQGTRLTVV.